Described below is a single T cell receptor beta chain sequence and its context. The antigen is undetermined. Patients' urothelial carcinoma was locally advanced or metastatic. Assay used: immunoSEQ multiplex PCR; TCRdb lists only in-frame clones, some missing. The sample carries about 74,000 clones, around four fifths recorded once. The V end lost 3 bases, the J end lost 1 base, and 9 bases lay between the germline ends. Germline assignment: CDR1 SGHAT and CDR2 FQDESV (reference sequence). This CDR3 is 14 amino acids long. These data are taken from a study of PD-L1 blockade in urothelial cancer. Study background: Anywhere from 0 to 3 prior chemotherapy regimens had been received by patients. Blood was evaluated 3 weeks (second dose) and 6 weeks after therapy began. Findings of the study overall: Durable benefit was linked to greater 3-week expansion of tumor-associated blood clones.

The starting material was PBMCs, obtained around atezolizumab (anti-PD-L1) treatment. This chain links TRBV11-1 with TRBJ2-5; D unclear. The TCR comes from a man in his sixties or seventies with urothelial cancer. CDR3 loop: CASSFPAPQETQYF. In DNA, the CDR3 is TGTGCCAGCAGCTTTCCCGCGCCCCAAGAGACCCAGTACTTC.